The present entry profiles one TCR beta chain with its context. Its antigen is unidentified. This sample was taken from a study of T cell responses to AZD1222 COVID-19 vaccine. CDR3 length: 14 amino acids. Looked up from germline, CDR1 is SNHLY and CDR2 is FYNNEI. V was shortened by 2 bases and J by 4 bases, with 9 bases between the two germline ends. Here immunoSEQ multiplex PCR was the method, and the copy in TCRdb shows in-frame clones only, minus some. Here the sample spans approximately 220,000 clones, 85% to 95% being singletons. Notes on the study in general: Donors were mostly white British, more females; clonal diversity possibly underestimated.

This sequence originates from an adult in good health. This rearrangement joins TRBV2 to TRBJ1-5; maybe TRBD1 (5 bases). The sequencing here drew on peripheral blood, taken on day 0 of MenACWY control vaccination. The CDR3 bases are TGTGCCAGCAGTGAACGCAGGGCGAATCAGCCCCAGCATTTT. Its translation is CASSERRANQPQHF.